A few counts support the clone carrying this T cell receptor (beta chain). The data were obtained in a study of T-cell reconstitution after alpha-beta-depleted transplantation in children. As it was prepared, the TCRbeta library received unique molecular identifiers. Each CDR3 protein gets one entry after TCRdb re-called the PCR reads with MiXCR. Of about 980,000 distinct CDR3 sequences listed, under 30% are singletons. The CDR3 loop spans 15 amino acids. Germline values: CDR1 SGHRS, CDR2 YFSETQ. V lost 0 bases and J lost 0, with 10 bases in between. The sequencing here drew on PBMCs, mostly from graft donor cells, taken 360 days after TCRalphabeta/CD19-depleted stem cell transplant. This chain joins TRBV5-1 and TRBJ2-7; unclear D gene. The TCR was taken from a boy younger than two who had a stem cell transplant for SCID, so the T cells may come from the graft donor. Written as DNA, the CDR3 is TGCGCCAGCAGCTTGGCATTGGCCTTCTCCTACGAGCAGTACTTC. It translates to CASSLALAFSYEQYF.